A selection of T cell receptor beta chains follows, all from one sample in a study of blood T cell repertoires in COVID-19. Profiled with immunoSEQ multiplex PCR; TCRdb holds only in-frame clones, not every one. The sample carries 150,000 to 170,000 clones, more than 80% recorded once. The sequencing sample was made of peripheral blood. These receptors came from a man between 45 and 60 years old with acute or convalescent COVID-19. Both conserved end residues are part of each CDR3. Fields, in order: J gene, V gene, clone size, CDR3 protein. Clone size is not always given. Where it is, it says once, few, many or a class for expanded clones.

TRBJ2-6 TRBV19 - CASRGLASGANVLTF
TRBJ1-5 TRBV7-2 - CASSLAPTAFNQPQHF
TRBJ2-1 TRBV9 - CASSVPTDNEQFF
TRBJ1-5 TRBV15 - CATSSGQNSNQPQHF
TRBJ1-2 TRBV19 - CASSSDDRSYGYTF
TRBJ1-1 TRBV28 - CASTTTDRGPAFF
TRBJ1-1 TRBV6-1 few CASSETAWLNTEAFF
TRBJ1-6 TRBV3-1/TRBV3-2 - CASSSGQRSSYNSPLHF
TRBJ2-1 TRBV9 - CASSVGWSGAYQNEQFF
TRBJ2-1 TRBV5-6 - CATTQGAGYNEQFF
TRBJ2-2 TRBV28 - CASSFGLGWLGDTNTGELFF
TRBJ2-7 TRBV27 - CASSLYGSSYEQYF
TRBJ2-5 TRBV7-2 - CASSLTSRTQYF
TRBJ2-3 TRBV10-2 once CASRLLDTQYF
TRBJ1-1 TRBV6-5 - CASSTSLGGGAEAFF
TRBJ2-4 TRBV2 few CASRGQELAKNIQYF
TRBJ2-2 TRBV7-2 - CASSLSGLAGLFF
TRBJ2-7 TRBV7-6 - CASSSGIASRLSYEQYF
TRBJ1-2 TRBV24-1 - CATSDSGQSANYGYTF
TRBJ2-5 TRBV24-1 - CATSGGSGSGETQYF